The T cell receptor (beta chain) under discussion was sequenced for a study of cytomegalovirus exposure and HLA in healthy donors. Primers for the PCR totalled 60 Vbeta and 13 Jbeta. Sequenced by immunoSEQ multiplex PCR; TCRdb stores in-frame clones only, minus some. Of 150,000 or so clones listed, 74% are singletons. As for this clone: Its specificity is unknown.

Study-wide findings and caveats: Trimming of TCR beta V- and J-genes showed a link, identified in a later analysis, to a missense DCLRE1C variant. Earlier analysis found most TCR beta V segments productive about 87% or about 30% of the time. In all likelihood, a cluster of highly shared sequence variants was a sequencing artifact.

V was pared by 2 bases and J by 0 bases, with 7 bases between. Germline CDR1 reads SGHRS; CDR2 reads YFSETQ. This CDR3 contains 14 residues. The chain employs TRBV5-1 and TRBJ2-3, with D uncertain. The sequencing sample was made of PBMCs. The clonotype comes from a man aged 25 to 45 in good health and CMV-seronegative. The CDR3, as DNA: TGCGCCAGCAGCTTCCAGACTAGCACAGATACGCAGTATTTT. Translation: CASSFQTSTDTQYF.